The clone carrying this T cell receptor beta chain was found many times. Its antigen is not known. Trimming stripped 0 bases from V and 4 bases from J, with 13 bases between. This CDR3 contains 16 residues. Germline lookup yields CDR1 MGHRA and CDR2 YSYEKL. The source of the sample is a study of early T cells in non-severe SARS-CoV-2 infection. At the level of the study: Alpha and beta chains were unpaired, from unsorted whole-blood bulk RNA. Study-level points and caveats: Comparison of clonotypes with VDJdb favored anti-spike CD8 responses while missing private and CD4 specificities.

Molecules of cDNA were individually given unique molecular identifiers that were attached to them. MiXCR, run by TCRdb on the 5' RACE reads, gives a single entry per CDR3 protein. Of some 40,000 distinct CDR3 sequences in the sample, about 5.2% were seen once. The specimen was whole blood, collected at baseline. This TCR was sampled from an adult who was a healthcare worker with PCR-confirmed SARS-CoV-2 infection or an uninfected control (not recorded which). The chain uses TRBV4-1 and TRBJ1-5; D perhaps matches TRBD1 (5 bases). CDR3 sequence: CASSQDSGAGNQPQHF. The CDR3 bases are TGCGCCAGCAGCCAAGATAGTGGAGCAGGGAATCAGCCCCAGCATTTT.